This TCR beta chain was profiled in a study of shared clonotypes between healthy human individuals. This clone has a single count. Cells designated naive CD8 were CD45RO-negative and were positively selected for CCR7, with terminally differentiated effector memory CD45RA+ cells excluded. Produced via immunoSEQ multiplex PCR; TCRdb's table is partial and in-frame only. The sample carries around 1.9 million clones, around 93% recorded once. The V end lost 11 bases, the J end lost 5 bases, and 18 bases lay between the germline ends. The CDR3 is made up of 14 amino acids. Germline V gene sequence: CDR1 LNHNV, CDR2 YYDKDF (reference sequence).

The gene calls are TRBV15 and TRBJ1-4; D is uncertain. Specimen: naive CD8+ T cells from PBMCs. The sequence was collected from a man aged 18 to 30 in good health. Some clones in this sample may be carry-over from other donors' samples. For the CDR3, the DNA is TGTGCCTGGATTCGATGGAAGGTAAATGAAAAACTGTTTTTT. Translating gives CAWIRWKVNEKLFF.